This T cell receptor beta chain comes out of a study of cytomegalovirus exposure and HLA in healthy donors. PCR employed 60 Vbeta and 13 Jbeta primers. Repertoires were generated with immunoSEQ multiplex PCR, while TCRdb's copy carries only in-frame clones and drops some. The table shows around 120,000 clones, with 70% to 80% occurring only once. This CDR3 comprises 13 residues. CDR1 is SEHNR and CDR2 is FQNEAQ in the germline V gene (reference sequence). V was cut by 5 bases and J by 3 bases, with 11 bases left in between. This chain uses TRBV7-9 with TRBJ2-7; D remains ambiguous. This sequence was found in a man between 18 and 35 years old in good health and CMV-seronegative. Sequencing input: PBMCs. Written as DNA, the CDR3 is TGTGCCAGCAGCCCCGCGGCGGTCTACGAGCAGTACTTC. Translation: CASSPAAVYEQYF. The whole variable domain, filled in from reference TRBV7-9 and TRBJ2-7, reads DTGVSQNPRHKITKRGQNVTFRCDPISEHNRLYWYRQTLGQGPEFLTYFQNEAQLEKSRLLSDRFSAERPKGSFSTLEIQRTEQGDSAMYLCASSPAAVYEQYFGPGTRLTVT.